This T cell receptor (beta chain) was captured in a study of neoadjuvant nivolumab and ipilimumab in lung cancer. Study-wide findings and caveats: Pretherapy blood TCR richness correlated positively with resected tumor richness. Only two of four nivolumab-treated tumors gained richness and clonality by surgery. Compared with tumor-adjacent uninvolved lung, resected tumors showed greater richness and clonality.

Produced via immunoSEQ multiplex PCR; TCRdb's table is partial and in-frame only. The table includes roughly 13,000 clones, approximately 94% detected once. Of note for this clone: What it binds is not known.

Germline V gene lookup returns CDR1 SGHTA and CDR2 FQGNSA. The CDR3 has 14 amino acids. V dropped 4 bases and J dropped 0 bases, with 7 bases sitting between them. This sequence originates from an adult with non-small cell lung cancer. V and J are TRBV7-2 and TRBJ1-5, with D hard to call. The input for sequencing was peripheral blood, taken after neoadjuvant nivolumab, alone or with ipilimumab, at or shortly before surgery. CDR3 amino acids: CASSSGTSNQPQHF. CDR3 sequence (DNA): TGTGCCAGCAGCTCGGGCACTAGCAATCAGCCCCAGCATTTT.